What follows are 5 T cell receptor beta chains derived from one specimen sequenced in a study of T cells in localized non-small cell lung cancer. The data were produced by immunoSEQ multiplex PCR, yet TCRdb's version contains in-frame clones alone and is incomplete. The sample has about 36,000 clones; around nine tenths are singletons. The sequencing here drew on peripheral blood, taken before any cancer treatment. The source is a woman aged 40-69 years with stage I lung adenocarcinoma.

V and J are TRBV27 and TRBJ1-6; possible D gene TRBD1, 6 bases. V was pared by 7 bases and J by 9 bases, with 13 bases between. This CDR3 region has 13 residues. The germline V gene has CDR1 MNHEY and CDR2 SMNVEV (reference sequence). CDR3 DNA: TGTGCCAGCAAACTCGGCAGGGGTTCACCCCTCCACTTT. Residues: CASKLGRGSPLHF.

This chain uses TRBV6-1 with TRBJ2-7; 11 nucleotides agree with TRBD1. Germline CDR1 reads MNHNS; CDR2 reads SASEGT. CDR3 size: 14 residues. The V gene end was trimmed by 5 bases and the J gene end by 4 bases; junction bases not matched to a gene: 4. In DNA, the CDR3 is TGTGCCAGCAGTTGGACAGGGGGCTTTTACGAGCAGTACTTC. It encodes CASSWTGGFYEQYF.

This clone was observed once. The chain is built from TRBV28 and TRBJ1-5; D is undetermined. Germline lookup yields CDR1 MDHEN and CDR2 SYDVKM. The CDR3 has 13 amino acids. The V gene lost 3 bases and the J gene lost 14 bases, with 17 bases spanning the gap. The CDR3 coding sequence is TGTGCCAGCAGTTTCGGATCATACAGACCTAAGCATTTT. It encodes CASSFGSYRPKHF.

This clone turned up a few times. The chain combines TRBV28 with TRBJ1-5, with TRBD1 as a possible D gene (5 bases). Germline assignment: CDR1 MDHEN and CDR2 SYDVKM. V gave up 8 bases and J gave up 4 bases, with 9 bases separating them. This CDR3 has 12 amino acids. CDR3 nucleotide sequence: TGTGCCAGCGGACGGACAAATCAGCCCCAGCATTTT. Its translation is CASGRTNQPQHF.

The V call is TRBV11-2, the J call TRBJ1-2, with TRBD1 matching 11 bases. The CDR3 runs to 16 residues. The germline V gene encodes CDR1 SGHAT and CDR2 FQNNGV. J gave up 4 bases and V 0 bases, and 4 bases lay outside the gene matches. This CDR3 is CASSLDGGTGGYGYTF. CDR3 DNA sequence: TGTGCCAGCAGCTTAGATGGGGGGACAGGGGGCTATGGCTACACCTTC.